The 14 T cell receptor beta chains given below trace back to one sample, sequenced in a study of Tregs in tolerant kidney transplant recipients. The repertoire was sequenced with immunoSEQ multiplex PCR; TCRdb's copy has only in-frame clones and lacks some. The sample has 110,000 or so clones, 85% to 90% seen once; the top ten hold just under 0.35%. The sequences come from CD4+ T cells from blood, collected before the transplant. The receptor source for this set is a human donor who received a combined kidney and bone marrow transplant.

CDR3 sequence reads: CASSYEGNYGYTF. For the CDR3, the DNA is TGTGCCAGCAGTTACGAGGGAAACTATGGCTACACCTTC. The J gene is TRBJ1-2, the V gene TRBV6-6; unclear D gene. This CDR3 has 13 residues. Germline CDR1 MNHNY, CDR2 SVGAGI (reference sequence). V was pared by 2 bases and J by 2 bases, with 6 bases between.

The chain uses TRBV11-1 and TRBJ2-7; tentatively, D is TRBD2 (6 bases). The CDR3 sequence is 17 residues long. Trimming took off 1 base at V and 7 bases at J, with 23 bases between the two ends. Germline CDR1 and CDR2: SGHAT and FQDESV (reference sequence). In DNA form, the CDR3 reads TGTGCCAGCAGCTTAGGGGTGCGGGGATTCCCCCTGGGGGAGCAGTACTTC. Translation: CASSLGVRGFPLGEQYF.

The chain has TRBV4-1 and TRBJ2-1; TRBD2 agrees at 8 bases. V lost 4 bases, J lost 4 bases, and 9 bases stayed unmatched. There are 16 residues in the CDR3. Germline CDR1 is MGHRA and CDR2 is YSYEKL. CDR3 coding DNA: TGCGCCAGCAGCCTCCCCGGGGGGGGTGTGTACAATGAGCAGTTCTTC. This codes for CASSLPGGGVYNEQFF.

This sequence joins TRBV6-5 and TRBJ2-7; D might be TRBD2 (5 bases). This CDR3 region has 14 residues. The V end lost 2 bases, the J end lost 5 bases, and 13 bases lay between the germline ends. The V gene's germline CDR1 is MNHEY and CDR2 SVGAGI. In nucleotides, the CDR3 is TGTGCCAGCAGTTACGACTACCCTCGGCACGAGCAGTACTTC. It codes for CASSYDYPRHEQYF.

V gene TRBV7-8 combines with J gene TRBJ2-7, with D tentatively TRBD2 (7 bases). Germline V CDR1 and CDR2: SGHVS, FQNEAQ. Trimming shortened V by 4 bases and J by 7 bases, and 23 bases separated the two germline ends. CDR3 length: 16 residues. For the CDR3, the DNA is TGTGCCAGCAGCTCCTCCCCATCTGGGGGGGCGGGAGAGCAGTACTTC. It codes for CASSSSPSGGAGEQYF. Full variable domain (missing parts from reference TRBV7-8 and TRBJ2-7): GAGVSQSPRYKVAKRGQDVALRCDPISGHVSLFWYQQALGQGPEFLTYFQNEAQLDKSGLPSDRFFAERPEGSVSTLKIQRTQQEDSAVYLCASSSSPSGGAGEQYFGPGTRLTVT.

This chain links TRBV7-2 with TRBJ1-2; the D is unclear. This CDR3 has 14 residues. Trimming shortened V by 5 bases and J by 4 bases, and 14 bases separated the two germline ends. Per germline, CDR1 SGHTA and CDR2 FQGNSA. The CDR3 region is CASSPFEPGYGYTF. The CDR3 DNA follows: TGTGCCAGCAGCCCCTTCGAGCCCGGCTATGGCTACACCTTC.

This clone has a handful of counts. The J gene is TRBJ1-2, the V gene TRBV7-6; unclear D gene. V was trimmed by 10 bases and J by 4 bases, leaving 13 bases between them. CDR3 length equals 12 residues. Germline V gene lookup returns CDR1 SGHVS and CDR2 FNYEAQ. CDR3 coding DNA: TGTGCCACCAGTCGGGATGGCTATGGCTACACCTTC. It yields the protein CATSRDGYGYTF.

This rearrangement joins TRBV5-8 to TRBJ2-2; a weak D match, TRBD1 (6 bases). V was trimmed by 0 bases and J by 1 base, leaving 13 bases between them. This CDR3 is built from 17 residues. Germline CDR1 SGHTS, CDR2 YDEGEE. The CDR3 spells CASSLGATGVNTGELFF. The CDR3 DNA follows: TGTGCCAGCAGCTTGGGGGCGACAGGAGTGAACACCGGGGAGCTGTTTTTT.

In its sample, this clone was seen once. CDR3 nucleotides: TGTGCCAGCAGCTTGCGGACCCGCCGGGGGATGTTGGAGACCCAGTACTTC. Translated: CASSLRTRRGMLETQYF. The chain joins TRBV5-4 to TRBJ2-5, with D perhaps TRBD2 (6 bases). CDR3 length: 17 amino acids. Germline V CDR1 and CDR2: SGHNT, YYREEE (reference sequence). V lost 1 base and J 5 bases, leaving 21 bases between the germline ends.

The V gene is TRBV10-3, the J gene TRBJ1-1; D unresolved. Germline lookup yields CDR1 ENHRY and CDR2 SYGVKD. V was pared by 8 bases and J by 0 bases, with 4 bases between. The CDR3 totals 11 residues. The CDR3 sequence: CAIRVNTEAFF. The CDR3 region has the DNA TGTGCCATCCGAGTGAACACTGAAGCTTTCTTT.

In this sample, this clone turned up a few times. As DNA, the CDR3 is TGTGCCAGCAGTCCGATGGGAGGTACTGAAGCTTTCTTT. Protein: CASSPMGGTEAFF. The chain carries TRBV6-4 and TRBJ1-1; no reliable D call. Germline V CDR1 and CDR2: MRHNA, SNTAGT. The V end was cut by 5 bases, the J end by 5 bases, with 12 bases between. The CDR3 covers 13 residues.

As to this clone: Other nucleotide sequences in the sample specify the same CDR3. The chain is built from TRBV5-1 and TRBJ2-3, with TRBD2 as a possible D gene (6 bases). The CDR3 is made up of 15 amino acids. The germline V and J ends were trimmed by 0 bases and 0 bases, with 8 bases remaining between them. CDR1 is SGHRS and CDR2 is YFSETQ in the germline V gene. For the CDR3, the DNA is TGCGCCAGCAGCTTGGGCGGGACTAGCACAGATACGCAGTATTTT. Translation gives CASSLGGTSTDTQYF.

The chain recombines TRBV7-7 with TRBJ2-3; a weak D match, TRBD1 (6 bases). V dropped 2 bases and J dropped 2 bases, with 14 bases sitting between them. This CDR3 is built from 16 residues. From germline, CDR1 is SSHAT and CDR2 FNYEAQ (reference sequence). CDR3 residues: CASSLQGLSSTDTQYF. In DNA, the CDR3 is TGTGCCAGCAGCTTACAGGGGCTCTCTTCCACAGATACGCAGTATTTT.

This rearrangement joins TRBV27 to TRBJ2-7; D may be TRBD2 (7 bases). CDR1 is MNHEY, CDR2 SMNVEV, per germline (reference sequence). This CDR3 comprises 18 residues. Trimming left V 4 bases short and J 3 bases short, with 25 bases between. CDR3: CASSSRGGGGRKNYEQYF. DNA of the CDR3: TGTGCCAGCAGTTCTAGGGGCGGGGGCGGCCGGAAGAACTACGAGCAGTACTTC.